The subject of this entry is one TCR beta chain. This specimen belongs to a study of blood T cell repertoires in COVID-19. The V and J ends lost 3 bases and 0 bases, in that order; junction bases with no gene match: 16. Germline lookup yields CDR1 SGDLS and CDR2 YYNGEE. This CDR3 is built from 21 residues. Generated by immunoSEQ multiplex PCR, the TCRdb table keeps only in-frame clones and is missing some. The repertoire holds more than 150,000 clones, with roughly 79% as singletons. The TCR sequence derives from a woman aged 80 or over with COVID-19, enrolled during active disease. Sequencing was performed on peripheral blood. The chain recombines TRBV9 with TRBJ2-6; 9 nucleotides match TRBD1. Here the CDR3 DNA reads TGTGCCAGCAGCGCCTTCACAGGGGGGACAGGGATCCTCTCTGGGGCCAACGTCCTGACTTTC. It translates to CASSAFTGGTGILSGANVLTF.